Described below is a single T cell receptor beta chain sequence and its context. The target of this receptor is not known. No much larger clone exists at a distance of one base, and base qualities are not known. At the junction V is shortened by 1 base and J by 6 bases, with 7 bases in between. As encoded in the germline V gene, CDR1 is SGHAT while CDR2 is FQNNGV. The CDR3 goes from the cysteine to the phenylalanine over 13 residues. CDR3 DNA only is kept here, 39 bases in frame from base 1. The data belong to a study of circulating and synovial CD4+ cells in juvenile arthritis (dated by TCRdb to the mid-2010s). With regard to the full study: Within each patient, the study compared the TCRbeta CDR3 repertoires of three groups: circulating HLA-DR+ CD4 T cells, bulk blood CD4 T cells, and synovial CD4 T cells. Repertoire sequencing was performed with the aim of confirming enrichment of synovial clonotypes in a circulating synovial-like CD4 T cell subset. The paper as a whole reports these results and caveats: Lower diversity was observed in synovial and circulating pathogenic-like lymphocyte repertoires than in bulk blood CD4 repertoires, and some CPL samples were found to be as oligoclonal as synovium. CPL and bulk blood CD4 samples differed in T cell genome counts by at least an order of magnitude, so sample-size effects were addressed. Since overlap with synovium went up as sequencing depth increased, the measured fractions of shared clonotypes likely underestimated the full repertoire overlap. Circulating pathogenic-like lymphocytes clustered together with synovial T cells and shared a substantially larger fraction of CDR3 sequences with synovium than bulk blood did. The difference between circulating pathogenic-like lymphocytes and bulk blood T cells was not detected by traditional Vbeta family usage analysis.

Libraries were built with the immunoSEQ multiplex PCR assay. TCRbeta CDR3 sequencing was performed as a commercial service by an external provider. The source study handled its data this way. The analyses used productive nucleotide sequences together with amino acid sequences obtained by in silico translation. To equalise sample size, diversity was assessed as Renyi entropy across alpha values by taking the median of 200 repeated subsamples. The distance between each pair of repertoires was calculated as one minus the Chao-modified Jaccard index, which corrects for under-sampling, and this distance was used for clustering. Frequency-weighted overlap with synovial clonotypes was calculated over 200 sample sizes with 200 draws without replacement at each size, and the overlap was reported at the size of the smaller sample. The table was pulled from immuneACCESS by TCRdb, which kept in-frame rearrangements only. Such tables lose some clones; where checked, under half of the loss comes from unresolved V genes, and the rest has no known cause. V and J calls and clone size are given by that table; D and trimming were obtained from the DNA. For this sample the table gives approximately 15,000 clones, of which 91% were detected only once. Jointly, the top ten make up less than 0.95% of the sample.

Donors of the sequenced samples were patients with active juvenile idiopathic arthritis. Cells were sorted right after thawing, and dead cells were excluded with Live/Dead Fixable Near-IR Stain. This clonotype originated in a human donor with juvenile idiopathic arthritis. Sequencing was performed on CD4+ T cells from blood. The chain is assembled from TRBV11-2 and TRBJ2-1; the D gene identity is not certain. At the DNA level, the sequence is TGTGCCAGCAGCTTAGGACTCCGCAATGAGCAGTTCTTC. The encoded protein is CASSLGLRNEQFF.